These T cell receptor beta chains were read from a single sample in a study of blood T cell repertoires in COVID-19. Measured with immunoSEQ multiplex PCR; TCRdb has only the in-frame clones, and not every one. Here the sample spans approximately 130,000 clones, roughly three quarters being singletons. Input material: peripheral blood. These receptors all stem from a human donor in a cohort sampled during active COVID-19. Each CDR3 is given without its conserved first and last residue. The order of the fields is J gene, CDR3 length, V gene, CDR3 protein.

j_gene: TRBJ1-2
len: 12
v_gene: TRBV19
CDR3aa: ASSPGDSNYGYT

j_gene: TRBJ2-3
len: 14
v_gene: TRBV9
CDR3aa: ASSVLSGGRTDTQY

j_gene: TRBJ2-7
len: 14
v_gene: TRBV4-1
CDR3aa: ASSQTRDRGLYEQY

j_gene: TRBJ2-7
len: 13
v_gene: TRBV4-1
CDR3aa: ASSQEHRRNYEQY

j_gene: TRBJ1-2
len: 10
v_gene: TRBV7-8
CDR3aa: ASSSAPYGYT

j_gene: TRBJ1-1
len: 11
v_gene: TRBV7-6
CDR3aa: ASSFRTNTEAF

j_gene: TRBJ2-7
len: 12
v_gene: TRBV7-8
CDR3aa: ASSSRGGSYEQY

j_gene: TRBJ2-7
len: 11
v_gene: TRBV5-1
CDR3aa: ASSLVDSYEQY

j_gene: TRBJ2-7
len: 12
v_gene: TRBV11-3
CDR3aa: ASSPVDRFYEQY

j_gene: TRBJ2-7
len: 13
v_gene: TRBV10-2
CDR3aa: ASTTLGGANYEQY

j_gene: TRBJ1-5
len: 13
v_gene: TRBV7-6
CDR3aa: ASSPQTGANQPQH

j_gene: TRBJ1-5
len: 11
v_gene: TRBV27
CDR3aa: ASSFRGNQPQH

j_gene: TRBJ1-5
len: 11
v_gene: TRBV29-1
CDR3aa: SVGTGGNQPQH

j_gene: TRBJ1-1
len: 14
v_gene: TRBV3-1/TRBV3-2
CDR3aa: ASSQGWGGTNTEAF

j_gene: TRBJ1-2
len: 11
v_gene: TRBV6-5
CDR3aa: ASSLQGRYGYT

j_gene: TRBJ2-7
len: 13
v_gene: TRBV7-6
CDR3aa: ASSATGGGPYEQY

j_gene: TRBJ2-7
len: 9
v_gene: TRBV6-5
CDR3aa: ASSSYHEQY

j_gene: TRBJ2-5
len: 12
v_gene: TRBV5-1
CDR3aa: ASSLGGPGETQY

j_gene: TRBJ2-7
len: 11
v_gene: TRBV29-1
CDR3aa: SVVGGVSYEQY

j_gene: TRBJ2-7
len: 10
v_gene: TRBV11-1
CDR3aa: ASSGTSGEQY

j_gene: TRBJ2-7
len: 11
v_gene: TRBV28
CDR3aa: ASRAGPGHEQY

j_gene: TRBJ1-1
len: 12
v_gene: TRBV2
CDR3aa: ASTLKQGVHEAF

j_gene: TRBJ1-1
len: 10
v_gene: TRBV6-5
CDR3aa: ASSLMNTEAF

j_gene: TRBJ2-7
len: 17
v_gene: TRBV28
CDR3aa: ASSTLTGGLSGISYEQY

j_gene: TRBJ1-4
len: 12
v_gene: TRBV6-5
CDR3aa: ASRTGVTGEKLF

j_gene: TRBJ2-6
len: 14
v_gene: TRBV6-1
CDR3aa: ASSEIRGSGANVLT

j_gene: TRBJ2-7
len: 13
v_gene: TRBV7-9
CDR3aa: ASSLGVASTYEQY

j_gene: TRBJ1-2
len: 14
v_gene: TRBV5-6
CDR3aa: ASSFWRGTGDYGYT

j_gene: TRBJ2-7
len: 11
v_gene: TRBV5-1
CDR3aa: ASSPDRAREQY

j_gene: TRBJ2-7
len: 12
v_gene: TRBV28
CDR3aa: ASRMDRSTYEQY